This TCR beta chain was captured by sequencing in a study of T cell responses to AZD1222 COVID-19 vaccine. About the research overall: Second doses were pooled across both intervals (about 4 or about 12 weeks). Study conclusions and caveats: Most donors were white British and more were female, and clonal diversity was possibly underestimated. Recipients of two AZD1222 doses showed rising Spike-specific TCR breadth and depth. Every sample of the repertoires postdated the peak T cell response.

The assay was immunoSEQ multiplex PCR, and TCRdb's table has in-frame clones only and misses some. The table has 100,000 or so clones, 90% seen once. Note on this clone: What it binds is not known.

Sequenced material: peripheral blood, taken on day 0 of AZD1222 vaccination. The sequence was collected from an adult in good health.

Written as DNA, the CDR3 is TGTGCCAGCAGCTTAACTTTAGGCTCCGAGCAGTACTTC. It is translated as CASSLTLGSEQYF. This rearrangement joins TRBV7-7 to TRBJ2-7; no clear D. Trimming left V 2 bases short and J 6 bases short, with 11 bases between. The CDR3 is 13 amino acids. Germline values: CDR1 SSHAT, CDR2 FNYEAQ (reference sequence).